Below are 27 T cell receptor beta chains sequenced from a single sample in a study of cytomegalovirus exposure and HLA in healthy donors. The PCR ran on 60 Vbeta and 13 Jbeta primers. Here immunoSEQ multiplex PCR was the method, and the copy in TCRdb shows in-frame clones only, minus some. Of approximately 100,000 clones in the sample, around 10% were seen once. Sequences were obtained from PBMCs. The source is a man in his fifties or sixties in good health and CMV-seropositive.

This clone was seen more than once but under ten times. The J gene is TRBJ2-1, the V gene TRBV6-6; D possibly corresponds to TRBD1 (6 bases). V lost 4 bases and J lost 1, with 11 bases in between. CDR1 MNHNY and CDR2 SVGAGI come from the germline V gene (reference sequence). The CDR3 spans 15 residues. The CDR3 sequence: CASSSLGGSYNEQFF. The CDR3, as DNA: TGTGCCAGCAGTTCCCTAGGGGGTTCCTACAATGAGCAGTTCTTC.

This clone turned up a few times. The chain combines TRBV7-9 with TRBJ2-7; no firm D call. V shed 1 base and J shed 3 bases, with 7 bases lying between them. The CDR3 extends over 13 amino acids. Germline V gene data show CDR1 as SEHNR and CDR2 as FQNEAQ (reference sequence). CDR3 amino acids: CASSLGEFYEQYF. The CDR3 DNA reads as TGTGCCAGCAGCTTAGGCGAGTTCTACGAGCAGTACTTC.

This chain uses TRBV4-3 with TRBJ2-3; 13 nucleotides match TRBD2. Germline CDR1 LGHNA, CDR2 YSLEER. The CDR3 totals 19 residues. The ends lost 3 bases at V and 0 bases at J; junction bases unmatched: 9. CDR3 residues: CASSHDVGTSGDSTDTQYF. The DNA for the CDR3 is TGCGCCAGCAGCCACGACGTCGGGACTAGCGGGGACAGCACAGATACGCAGTATTTT.

The V call is TRBV28, the J call TRBJ2-5; 8 bases fit TRBD2. This CDR3 contains 14 residues. The trim removed 8 bases at V and 4 bases at J, leaving 9 bases unmatched. Germline loops: CDR1 MDHEN, CDR2 SYDVKM. As DNA, the CDR3 is TGTGCCAGCTTTAGGGCTGCGGGAGGAGAGACCCAGTACTTC. Translation: CASFRAAGGETQYF.

This clone showed up just a few times. This chain connects TRBV7-9 to TRBJ1-5; D ambiguous. V was pared by 1 base and J by 5 bases, with 9 bases between. Germline assignment: CDR1 SEHNR and CDR2 FQNEAQ (reference sequence). The CDR3 covers 14 residues. The CDR3 coding sequence is TGTGCCAGCAGCTTAGACAACAGCTATCAGCCCCAGCATTTT. Encoded protein: CASSLDNSYQPQHF.

The genes are TRBV5-1 and TRBJ2-2, with 11 bases aligning to TRBD2. The CDR3 loop spans 17 amino acids. Germline V gives CDR1 SGHRS, CDR2 YFSETQ. Trimming at V came to 5 bases and at J to 6 bases, leaving 12 bases not matched to a gene. This CDR3 is CASRTTTSGKLSGELFF. For the CDR3, the DNA is TGCGCCAGCAGGACTACGACTAGCGGGAAGTTATCCGGGGAGCTGTTTTTT.

The table lists this clone with a few counts. This chain links TRBV6-1 with TRBJ2-1; D is perhaps TRBD1 (5 bases). Germline-derived CDR1 and CDR2 are MNHNS and SASEGT. The CDR3 sequence is 13 residues long. Trimming left V 6 bases short and J 8 bases short, with 14 bases between. The CDR3 nucleotides read TGTGCCAGCAGATTGGGGCTACGTTATGAGCAGTTCTTC. This translates into CASRLGLRYEQFF.

The V gene is TRBV5-1, the J gene TRBJ2-7, with TRBD2 identical over 11 bases. With V trimmed by 7 bases and J by 3 bases, 9 bases remained unmatched. Germline loops: CDR1 SGHRS, CDR2 YFSETQ. The CDR3 runs to 15 residues. For the CDR3, the DNA is TGCGCCAGCGGTTCAACTAGCGGGAGCCACTACGAGCAGTACTTC. Protein: CASGSTSGSHYEQYF.

The chain couples TRBV5-1 to TRBJ2-2; 7 positions match TRBD1. Per the germline V gene, CDR1 is SGHRS and CDR2 is YFSETQ. V trimming: 5 bases; J trimming: 3 bases; junction bases outside the gene matches: 4. This CDR3 is built from 14 residues. CDR3: CASRTGFDTGELFF. CDR3 DNA: TGCGCCAGCAGGACAGGGTTCGACACCGGGGAGCTGTTTTTT.

Only a few counts were recorded for this clone. J is TRBJ1-1 and V is TRBV18, with TRBD1 identical over 9 bases. The germline CDR1 and CDR2 sequences are KGHSH and LQKENI. V gave up 3 bases and J gave up 0 bases; unmatched junction bases: 8. The CDR3 is made up of 17 amino acids. The CDR3 is CASSPRTGAALNTEAFF. In DNA form, the CDR3 reads TGTGCCAGCTCACCTCGGACAGGGGCGGCCTTGAACACTGAAGCTTTCTTT.

The J gene is TRBJ2-1, the V gene TRBV29-1, with 8 bases identical to TRBD2. This CDR3 has 14 amino acids. CDR1 is SQVTM, CDR2 ANQGSEA, per germline. The V segment lost 4 bases and the J segment 0 bases; nucleotides outside the gene matches: 2. The CDR3 bases are TGCAGCGTTGCGGCGGGAGGCTCCTACAATGAGCAGTTCTTC. This gives the protein CSVAAGGSYNEQFF.

This clone was found a few times. The V call is TRBV13, the J call TRBJ2-1; TRBD1 matches at 9 bases. The V and J ends lost 2 bases and 7 bases, in that order; junction bases with no gene match: 3. CDR1 PRHDT and CDR2 FYEKMQ come from the germline V gene (reference sequence). The CDR3 totals 14 residues. The CDR3 spells CASSLPDRGNEQFF. CDR3 sequence (DNA): TGTGCCAGCAGCTTACCTGACAGGGGGAATGAGCAGTTCTTC.

This clone occurred a few times. The V gene is TRBV27, the J gene TRBJ1-1; D unresolved. CDR1 and CDR2 (germline): MNHEY, SMNVEV (reference sequence). Between the trimmed V and J ends, which lost 3 bases and 1 base, there was a span of 9 bases. CDR3 size: 14 residues. The CDR3 loop reads CASSLAGRNTEAFF. In DNA, the CDR3 is TGTGCCAGCAGTTTGGCAGGAAGGAACACTGAAGCTTTCTTT.

J is TRBJ2-7 and V is TRBV18; the D is unclear. Germline CDR1 and CDR2: KGHSH and LQKENI. The V end lost 0 bases, the J end lost 4 bases, and 10 bases lay between the germline ends. The CDR3 length is 14 residues. The CDR3 DNA reads as TGTGCCAGCTCACCACCTTTCCCCCAGTACGAGCAGTACTTC. Translated: CASSPPFPQYEQYF.

The rearrangement joins TRBV29-1 to TRBJ1-5, with 10 bases fitting TRBD1. The germline V gene has CDR1 SQVTM and CDR2 ANQGSEA. This CDR3 has 14 amino acids. V dropped 5 bases and J dropped 5; count of bases not matched to a gene: 6. Here the CDR3 reads CSVKTGGHDQPQHF. The CDR3 DNA is TGCAGCGTTAAGACAGGGGGCCACGATCAGCCCCAGCATTTT.

This clone has more than one count but fewer than ten. The chain carries TRBV5-6 and TRBJ2-7; possibly TRBD2 for D (6 bases). The CDR3 spans 15 residues. Trimming took 2 bases from V and 3 from J, leaving 15 bases between them. Germline V gene lookup returns CDR1 SGHDT and CDR2 YYEEEE. The CDR3 protein is CASSFRLANYYEQYF. CDR3 sequence (DNA): TGTGCCAGCAGCTTCAGGCTAGCGAACTACTACGAGCAGTACTTC.

This clone has more than one count but fewer than ten. The chain combines TRBV5-1 with TRBJ2-3; weak D call: TRBD2 (5 bases). There are 14 residues in the CDR3. CDR1 and CDR2 (germline): SGHRS, YFSETQ. The V end lost 2 bases, the J end lost 2 bases, and 9 bases lay between the germline ends. CDR3 amino acids: CASSFAGPTDTQYF. The CDR3 bases are TGCGCCAGCAGCTTTGCGGGCCCCACAGATACGCAGTATTTT.

There are a few counts of this clone. This chain connects TRBV6-1 to TRBJ2-1; 7 bases agree with TRBD2. This CDR3 region has 16 residues. V lost 4 bases, J lost 0 bases, and 6 bases stayed unmatched. Germline V gives CDR1 MNHNS, CDR2 SASEGT. The CDR3 protein is CASSARPSGSYNEQFF. As DNA, the CDR3 is TGTGCCAGCAGTGCTCGCCCTAGCGGCTCCTACAATGAGCAGTTCTTC.

The V and J genes are TRBV11-2 and TRBJ1-1, with 7 nucleotides matching TRBD1. This CDR3 has 16 amino acids. The germline V gene encodes CDR1 SGHAT and CDR2 FQNNGV. Losses at the gene ends were 1 base for V and 0 bases for J; bases not matched to a gene: 5. The CDR3 coding sequence is TGTGCCAGCAGCTTAGCCCCAGGGGGTTTGAACACTGAAGCTTTCTTT. This sequence encodes CASSLAPGGLNTEAFF.

The chain employs TRBV6-1 and TRBJ2-1; D is possibly TRBD1 (6 bases). The V gene's germline CDR1 is MNHNS and CDR2 SASEGT. Trimming stripped 6 bases from V and 3 bases from J, with 12 bases between. The CDR3 contains 14 residues. DNA of the CDR3: TGTGCCAGCAGGACCGACAGGTTCTACAATGAGCAGTTCTTC. Amino acids: CASRTDRFYNEQFF.

V and J are TRBV11-2 and TRBJ2-7; D remains unclear. Germline V gene lookup returns CDR1 SGHAT and CDR2 FQNNGV. The germline V and J ends were trimmed by 1 base and 7 bases, with 8 bases remaining between them. The CDR3 runs 12 residues. This CDR3 is CASSLAGREQYF. As DNA, the CDR3 is TGTGCCAGCAGCTTAGCTGGGCGTGAGCAGTACTTC.

This clone was seen a handful of times. The J gene is TRBJ1-5, the V gene TRBV7-2; tentatively, D is TRBD1 (6 bases). Per the germline V gene, CDR1 is SGHTA and CDR2 is FQGNSA. V shed 1 base and J shed 0 bases, with 16 bases lying between them. This CDR3 has 18 residues. CDR3 in DNA: TGTGCCAGCAGCTTAGGGGGGAGGGGGTTGGATAGCAATCAGCCCCAGCATTTT. Translated: CASSLGGRGLDSNQPQHF.

This clone has more than one count but fewer than ten. This rearrangement joins TRBV20-1 to TRBJ2-5; no firm D call. V dropped 2 bases and J dropped 5 bases, with 6 bases sitting between them. The CDR3 is 11 amino acids. Germline CDR1 and CDR2: DFQATT and SNEGSKA (reference sequence). CDR3 coding DNA: TGCAGTGCTAGAATCGGGGAGACCCAGTACTTC. Protein product: CSARIGETQYF.

This clone was observed a handful of times. This chain joins TRBV29-1 and TRBJ1-2; 7 nucleotides agree with TRBD1. The trim removed 7 bases at V and 8 bases at J, leaving 13 bases unmatched. Germline V CDR1 and CDR2: SQVTM, ANQGSEA. The CDR3 runs 13 residues. The CDR3 region has the DNA TGCAGCGCCGGTTCCACCGACAGGGAAGGCTACACCTTC. Protein: CSAGSTDREGYTF.

This clone was counted only a few times. The rearrangement links TRBV19 to TRBJ2-1; D may be TRBD1 (6 bases). The CDR3 is made up of 16 amino acids. Trimming shortened V by 2 bases and J by 2 bases, and 13 bases separated the two germline ends. The V gene's germline CDR1 is LNHDA and CDR2 SQIVND (reference sequence). The CDR3 nucleotides are TGTGCCAGTAGTATAAGTGGACAGTCCCCCTACAATGAGCAGTTCTTC. Its protein product is CASSISGQSPYNEQFF.

This sequence joins TRBV27 and TRBJ1-3; 8 bases map to TRBD1. V gave up 5 bases and J gave up 8 bases; unmatched junction bases: 11. This CDR3 contains 15 residues. Germline loops: CDR1 MNHEY, CDR2 SMNVEV (reference sequence). CDR3 in DNA: TGTGCCAGCAGTCCCCGGACAGGGTTAACTCACACCATATATTTT. Translation: CASSPRTGLTHTIYF.

The table lists this clone with a few counts. CDR3 residues: CASSLAGAYEQYF. The CDR3 region has the DNA TGTGCCAGCAGCTTAGCAGGGGCCTACGAGCAGTACTTC. The V gene is TRBV7-8, the J gene TRBJ2-7, with D maybe TRBD1 (5 bases). The CDR3 has 13 amino acids. V was cut by 0 bases and J by 2 bases, with 5 bases left in between. The V gene's germline CDR1 is SGHVS and CDR2 FQNEAQ.